This entry lists 16 T cell receptor beta chains sequenced from one sample in a study of T cells in Graves' hyperthyroidism and ophthalmopathy. TCR beta CDR3 region amplification was performed from RNA transcripts. Initially, a first-round RT-PCR of the TCR CDR3 employed the HTBI primer set. One entry per CDR3 protein results from TCRdb running MiXCR on the multiplex PCR reads. This table holds around 610,000 distinct CDR3 sequences, roughly 14% found once. The specimen was blood. The receptors were sampled from a woman between 40 and 55 years old with Graves' ophthalmopathy.

V and J are TRBV6-2 or TRBV6-3 and TRBJ2-2; D gene unclear. This CDR3 is 15 amino acids long. The V gene lost 3 bases and the J gene lost 1 base, with 9 bases spanning the gap. Germline V lookup: CDR1 MNHEY, CDR2 SVGEGT. As DNA, the CDR3 is TGTGCCAGCAGTTATTCGGTTGAGAACACCGGGGAGCTGTTTTTT. This encodes CASSYSVENTGELFF.

This clonotype was picked up many times. The gene calls are TRBV20-1 and TRBJ2-7; 10 bases line up with TRBD2. The CDR3 spans 15 residues. Germline V gives CDR1 DFQATT, CDR2 SNEGSKA (reference sequence). After removal of 3 bases from V and 0 bases from J, the junction contained 5 bases not matched to a gene. The CDR3 is CSARLLAGDSYEQYF. The CDR3 bases are TGCAGTGCTAGGTTGCTAGCGGGAGACTCCTACGAGCAGTACTTC.

There are many counts of this clonotype. The chain couples TRBV27 to TRBJ1-2; D possibly corresponds to TRBD1 (5 bases). Germline values: CDR1 MNHEY, CDR2 SMNVEV (reference sequence). V gave up 7 bases and J gave up 13 bases, with 16 bases separating them. The CDR3 consists of 11 residues. The CDR3 sequence: CASNPRGRSTF. The CDR3 DNA sequence: TGTGCCAGCAACCCTCGGGGACGAAGCACCTTC.

This clonotype was picked up many times. Being one base from a much bigger clone, this may be a read error. This chain uses TRBV20-1 with TRBJ1-1, with D uncertain. This CDR3 has 12 residues. V lost 6 bases to trimming and J lost 5 bases, with 13 bases between them. CDR1 is DFQATT and CDR2 is SNEGSKA in the germline V gene (reference sequence). The CDR3 nucleotides read TGCAGTGCCTCGAGGTTGAGGACTGAAGCTTTCTTT. Translated: CSASRLRTEAFF.

This clonotype has only one observation. This rearrangement joins TRBV30 to TRBJ1-1; tentatively, D is TRBD1 (5 bases). The CDR3 totals 13 residues. Trimming pared 2 bases from V and 3 bases from J, leaving 10 bases between. The germline gives CDR1 GTSNPN, CDR2 SVGIG (reference sequence). This chain's CDR3 is CAWSTGAYTEAFF. CDR3 bases: TGTGCCTGGAGTACCGGGGCTTACACTGAAGCTTTCTTT.

This chain links TRBV24-1 with TRBJ1-2; D uncertain. This CDR3 has 13 residues. Germline CDR1 is KGHDR and CDR2 is SFDVKD. Trimming cost V 0 bases and J 2 bases, with 3 bases left between them. The DNA for the CDR3 is TGTGCCACCAGTGATTTGGACAACTATGGCTACACCTTC. Residues: CATSDLDNYGYTF.

This clonotype was seen only a few times. This chain joins TRBV20-1 and TRBJ1-1; D may be TRBD1 (5 bases). Trimming pared 1 base from V and 5 bases from J, leaving 20 bases between. This CDR3 has 16 amino acids. The germline gives CDR1 DFQATT, CDR2 SNEGSKA (reference sequence). This chain's CDR3 is CSARAPGWRGNTEAFF. In DNA, the CDR3 is TGCAGTGCTAGAGCCCCGGGCTGGAGGGGAAATACTGAAGCTTTCTTT.

This clonotype was recorded at least ten times. This chain joins TRBV6-2 or TRBV6-3 and TRBJ2-7; possibly TRBD2 for D (6 bases). Germline V gene data show CDR1 as MNHEY and CDR2 as SVGEGT. Trimming took 8 bases from V and 2 from J, leaving 16 bases between them. This CDR3 is 14 amino acids long. The CDR3 region is CASASPSDPYEQYF. As DNA, the CDR3 is TGTGCCAGCGCCAGCCCTAGCGACCCCTACGAGCAGTACTTC.

In this sample, this clonotype turned up a few times. The chain is built from TRBV9 and TRBJ2-5, with 8 bases fitting TRBD1. Germline-derived CDR1 and CDR2 are SGDLS and YYNGEE. V dropped 3 bases and J dropped 2; count of bases not matched to a gene: 15. This CDR3 is 18 amino acids long. Here the CDR3 DNA reads TGTGCCAGCAGCGAGGGGACAGGTACCACACAGGGGCAAGAGACCCAGTACTTC. Translated, it gives CASSEGTGTTQGQETQYF.

V gene TRBV6-5 combines with J gene TRBJ1-2; 7 nucleotides agree with TRBD1. The CDR3 runs 15 residues. The germline V gene encodes CDR1 MNHEY and CDR2 SVGAGI. V lost 3 bases and J lost 6; bases outside the gene matches: 10. The CDR3: CASSYGGYRGHGYTF. The CDR3 DNA follows: TGTGCCAGCAGTTATGGGGGGTACAGGGGTCATGGCTACACCTTC.

The chain links TRBV4-3 to TRBJ2-7; 8 bases are shared with TRBD1. With V trimmed by 2 bases and J by 6 bases, 6 bases remained unmatched. There are 14 residues in the CDR3. Germline assignment: CDR1 LGHNA and CDR2 YSLEER. The CDR3 protein is CASSQLDRDGEQYF. DNA for the CDR3: TGCGCCAGCAGCCAATTGGACAGGGATGGCGAGCAGTACTTC.

This clonotype was detected ten times or more. The chain employs TRBV7-8 and TRBJ1-2, with TRBD1 matching over 7 bases. CDR1 SGHVS and CDR2 FQNEAQ come from the germline V gene. The CDR3 runs to 15 residues. The ends lost 2 bases at V and 7 bases at J; junction bases unmatched: 10. Written as DNA, the CDR3 is TGTGCCAGCAGCTTAAGGACCGACAGGGTCCGTGGCTACACCTTC. Protein sequence: CASSLRTDRVRGYTF.

This clonotype was recorded a few times. As DNA, the CDR3 is TGTGCCAGCAGCCCCCGGAGCGGACTAGGCGGGGAGACCCAGTACTTC. This translates into CASSPRSGLGGETQYF. The chain employs TRBV9 and TRBJ2-5, with 7 bases aligning to TRBD2. V gave up 4 bases and J gave up 5 bases; unmatched junction bases: 14. CDR1 and CDR2 (germline): SGDLS, YYNGEE. The CDR3 length is 16 residues.

This clonotype was detected many times. The rearrangement links TRBV19 to TRBJ1-1; the D is unclear. This CDR3 region has 13 residues. The germline gives CDR1 LNHDA, CDR2 SQIVND (reference sequence). V lost 7 bases, J lost 0 bases, and 9 bases lay in between. The DNA for the CDR3 is TGTGCCAGTAAACTGGGGATGAACACTGAAGCTTTCTTT. It translates to CASKLGMNTEAFF.

This clonotype was found many times. This sequence joins TRBV2 and TRBJ2-7, with TRBD2 matching over 7 bases. The CDR3 covers 13 residues. Germline V CDR1 and CDR2: SNHLY, FYNNEI. V lost 7 bases to trimming and J lost 3 bases; unmatched junction nucleotides: 6. CDR3 protein: CASIGGSVYEQYF. CDR3 in DNA: TGTGCCAGCATCGGGGGGTCGGTCTACGAGCAGTACTTC.

This clonotype was seen at least ten times. The chain is built from TRBV20-1 and TRBJ2-7; 10 bases are shared with TRBD2. J gave up 4 bases and V 5 bases, and 5 bases lay outside the gene matches. Germline V CDR1 and CDR2: DFQATT, SNEGSKA (reference sequence). The CDR3 loop spans 13 amino acids. The CDR3 DNA follows: TGCAGTGCTTGGACTAGCGGTAGTTACGAGCAGTACTTC. As protein: CSAWTSGSYEQYF.